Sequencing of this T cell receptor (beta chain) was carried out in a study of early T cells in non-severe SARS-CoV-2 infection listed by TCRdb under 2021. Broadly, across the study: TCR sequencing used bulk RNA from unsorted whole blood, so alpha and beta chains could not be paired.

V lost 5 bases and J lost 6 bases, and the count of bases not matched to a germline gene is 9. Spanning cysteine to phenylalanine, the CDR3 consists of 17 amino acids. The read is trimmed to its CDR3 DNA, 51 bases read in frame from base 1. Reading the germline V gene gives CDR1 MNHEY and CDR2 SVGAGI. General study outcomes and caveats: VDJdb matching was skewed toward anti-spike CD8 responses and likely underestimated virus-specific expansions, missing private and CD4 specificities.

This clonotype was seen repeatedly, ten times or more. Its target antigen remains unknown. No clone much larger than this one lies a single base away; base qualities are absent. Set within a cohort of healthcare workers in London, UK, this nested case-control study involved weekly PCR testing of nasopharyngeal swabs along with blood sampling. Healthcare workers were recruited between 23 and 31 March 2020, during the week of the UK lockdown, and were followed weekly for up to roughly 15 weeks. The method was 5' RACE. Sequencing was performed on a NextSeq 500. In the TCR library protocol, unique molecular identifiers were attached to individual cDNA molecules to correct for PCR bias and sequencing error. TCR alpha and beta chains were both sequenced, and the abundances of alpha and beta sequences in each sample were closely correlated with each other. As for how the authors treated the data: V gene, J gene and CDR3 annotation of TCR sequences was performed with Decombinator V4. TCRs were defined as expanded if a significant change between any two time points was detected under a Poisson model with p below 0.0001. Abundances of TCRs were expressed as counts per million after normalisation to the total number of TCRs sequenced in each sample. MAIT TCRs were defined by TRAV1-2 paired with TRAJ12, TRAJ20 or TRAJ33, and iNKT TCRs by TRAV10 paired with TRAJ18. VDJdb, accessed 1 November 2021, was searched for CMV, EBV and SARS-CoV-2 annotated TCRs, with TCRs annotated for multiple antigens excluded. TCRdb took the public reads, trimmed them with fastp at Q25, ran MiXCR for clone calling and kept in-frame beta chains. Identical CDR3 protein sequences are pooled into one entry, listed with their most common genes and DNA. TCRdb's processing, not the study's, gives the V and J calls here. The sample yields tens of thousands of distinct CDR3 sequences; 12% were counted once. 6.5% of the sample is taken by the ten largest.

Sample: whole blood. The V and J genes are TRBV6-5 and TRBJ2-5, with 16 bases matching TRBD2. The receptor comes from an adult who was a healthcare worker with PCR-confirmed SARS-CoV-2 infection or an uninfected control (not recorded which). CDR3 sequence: CASSPGTSGRAVKTQYF. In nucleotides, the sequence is TGTGCCAGCAGTCCCGGGACTAGCGGGAGGGCCGTGAAGACCCAGTACTTC.